The next 21 T cell receptor beta chains were all read from a single sample in a study of T cells in Graves' hyperthyroidism and ophthalmopathy (dated by TCRdb to the late 2010s). The library relied on multiplex PCR. The sample was run on an Illumina HiSeq 2000. TCR beta CDR3 regions were amplified from RNA transcripts. A first-round RT-PCR of the TCR CDR3 used the HTBI primer set with the Qiagen OneStep RT-PCR kit. Using fastp trimming at Q25 and MiXCR clonotype assembly, TCRdb reanalyzed the public sequencing data and kept in-frame beta chains. CDR3 protein duplicates are merged, each entry listing the most common genes and DNA. The sample table holds 460,000 or so distinct CDR3 sequences, of which roughly 14% were seen once. The ten biggest clones cover over 15% of the sample. What was sequenced was blood. The receptor source for this set is a woman aged 18-30 years with Graves' hyperthyroidism.

The CDR3 region is CASSQGGPRGRAGNEQFF. CDR3 nucleotides: TGTGCCAGCAGCCAAGGGGGCCCGCGCGGGAGGGCCGGAAATGAGCAGTTCTTC. V gene TRBV14 combines with J gene TRBJ2-1; 9 bases map to TRBD2. The CDR3 contains 18 residues. Losses at the gene ends were 1 base for V and 7 bases for J; bases not matched to a gene: 14. Germline V gives CDR1 SGHDN, CDR2 FVKESK.

The J gene is TRBJ1-1, the V gene TRBV20-1, with 7 bases aligning to TRBD1. The germline gives CDR1 DFQATT, CDR2 SNEGSKA (reference sequence). This CDR3 is built from 14 residues. The CDR3, as DNA: TGCACTTGCCGTACCCGACAGGGCGGAACTGAAGCTTTCTTT. Translated: CTCRTRQGGTEAFF.

This clonotype was counted a few times. The chain carries TRBV10-2 and TRBJ2-1; D is unclear. This CDR3 contains 14 residues. Germline-derived CDR1 and CDR2 are WSHSY and SAAADI. V lost 5 bases, J lost 3 bases, and 11 bases lay in between. CDR3 region: CASSSGVLYNEQFF. DNA for the CDR3: TGCGCCAGCAGTTCTGGGGTCCTCTACAATGAGCAGTTCTTC.

This clonotype was seen many times. The chain is built from TRBV12-3 or TRBV12-4 and TRBJ2-1; D not certain. CDR3 length: 11 residues. The V gene lost 2 bases and the J gene lost 8 bases, with 4 bases spanning the gap. The CDR3, as DNA: TGTGCCAGCAGTTTACTCTATGAGCAGTTCTTC. Its translation is CASSLLYEQFF.

This clonotype was observed many times. V and J are TRBV12-3 or TRBV12-4 and TRBJ1-6, with D hard to call. The CDR3 has 14 residues. V was pared by 6 bases and J by 7 bases, with 13 bases between. CDR3: CASSHDGQNSPLHF. DNA for the CDR3: TGTGCCAGCAGCCACGACGGCCAAAATTCACCCCTCCACTTT.

This clonotype has at least ten counts. The J gene is TRBJ1-4, the V gene TRBV7-8; 7 nucleotides match TRBD1. Germline V gene lookup returns CDR1 SGHVS and CDR2 FQNEAQ. This CDR3 is 16 amino acids long. Germline trimming cut 1 base from V and 4 bases from J; bases unmatched to any gene: 6. The CDR3 is CASSLGGDRFNEKLFF. In DNA, the CDR3 is TGTGCCAGCAGCTTAGGGGGGGACAGATTTAATGAAAAACTGTTTTTT.

This clonotype was observed a few times. The chain uses TRBV25-1 and TRBJ2-3; D gene uncertain. The CDR3 covers 14 residues. With 4 bases removed from V and 3 bases from J, the gap between germline ends came to 11 bases. From germline, CDR1 is MGHDK and CDR2 SYGVNS. CDR3 region: CASSGGVGTDTQYF. The CDR3, as DNA: TGTGCCAGCAGTGGCGGAGTGGGAACAGATACGCAGTATTTT.

This chain joins TRBV4-2 and TRBJ1-2; D is possibly TRBD1 (5 bases). From germline, CDR1 is LGHNA and CDR2 YNFKEQ. Trimming stripped 1 base from V and 7 bases from J, with 16 bases between. The CDR3 is 15 amino acids. CDR3 in DNA: TGTGCCAGCAGCCAAGCATCGGGGGTAATCGGTGGCTACACCTTC. Its translation: CASSQASGVIGGYTF.

This clonotype was counted only a few times. This chain connects TRBV15 to TRBJ2-1, with D perhaps TRBD2 (5 bases). Trimming left V 1 base short and J 6 bases short, with 10 bases between. The CDR3 is 14 amino acids. Looked up from germline, CDR1 is LNHNV and CDR2 is YYDKDF (reference sequence). The CDR3 region is CATSRVSEANEQFF. The CDR3 DNA reads TGTGCCACCAGCAGAGTCTCGGAGGCCAATGAGCAGTTCTTC.

This chain links TRBV11-2 with TRBJ2-1, with TRBD2 matching 10 bases. V was pared by 8 bases and J by 7 bases, with 8 bases of the junction left unmatched. The CDR3 has 14 residues. Germline V gene data show CDR1 as SGHAT and CDR2 as FQNNGV. In DNA form, the CDR3 reads TGTGCCAGCTCCCAGGCTAGCGGGAGAAATGAGCAGTTCTTC. This codes for CASSQASGRNEQFF.

There are many counts of this clonotype. The V call is TRBV19, the J call TRBJ1-2, with 7 bases aligning to TRBD1. Trimming cost V 4 bases and J 7 bases; bases outside gene matches: 6. Germline CDR1 LNHDA, CDR2 SQIVND (reference sequence). The CDR3 runs 13 residues. DNA of the CDR3: TGTGCCAGTAGTACTGACAGGGTCTCTGGCTACACCTTC. Translated: CASSTDRVSGYTF.

The gene calls are TRBV20-1 and TRBJ2-7; weak D call: TRBD2 (5 bases). The CDR3 is made up of 13 amino acids. Trimming removed 4 bases from V and 7 bases from J, with 17 bases in between. Germline CDR1 reads DFQATT; CDR2 reads SNEGSKA (reference sequence). The CDR3 loop is CSAIPGLGGEQYF. In DNA form, the CDR3 reads TGCAGTGCTATCCCCGGACTGGGTGGGGAGCAGTACTTC.

This clonotype came up many times. The rearrangement uses TRBV5-1 and TRBJ2-3; no definite D call. This CDR3 is built from 13 residues. Germline lookup yields CDR1 SGHRS and CDR2 YFSETQ. The germline V and J ends were trimmed by 4 bases and 0 bases, with 6 bases remaining between them. The CDR3 spells CASSRASTDTQYF. CDR3 coding DNA: TGCGCCAGCAGCAGAGCCAGCACAGATACGCAGTATTTT.

This clonotype was picked up a small number of times. V usage is TRBV18 and J usage is TRBJ1-5; no clear D gene. Germline V gene data show CDR1 as KGHSH and CDR2 as LQKENI. This CDR3 has 16 amino acids. Between the trimmed V and J ends, which lost 3 bases and 0 bases, there was a span of 12 bases. The CDR3 coding sequence is TGTGCCAGCTCACCGTCTGGACGGCTTAGCAATCAGCCCCAGCATTTT. Protein: CASSPSGRLSNQPQHF.

In its sample, this clonotype was seen many times. The chain uses TRBV7-9 and TRBJ1-1; TRBD1 is a possible D gene (6 bases). The CDR3 runs to 14 residues. In germline, CDR1 is SEHNR, CDR2 FQNEAQ (reference sequence). Trimming stripped 8 bases from V and 1 base from J, with 14 bases between. The CDR3 bases are TGTGCCAGCTACGCGGGGGCCGAGAACACTGAAGCTTTCTTT. Its translation is CASYAGAENTEAFF.

The CDR3 region is CASSRAGTGATAGLAGGPGETQYF. For the CDR3, the DNA is TGTGCCAGTAGTAGAGCCGGGACAGGGGCGACGGCAGGACTAGCGGGAGGGCCGGGAGAGACCCAGTACTTC. The chain is built from TRBV19 and TRBJ2-5; 15 bases match TRBD2. The germline V gene encodes CDR1 LNHDA and CDR2 SQIVND (reference sequence). The CDR3 contains 24 residues. V lost 4 bases and J lost 4; bases outside the gene matches: 28.

This clonotype was counted at least ten times. The V call is TRBV27, the J call TRBJ2-2; D gene ambiguous. Deletions cut 7 bases from V and 5 bases from J, with 14 bases between. Germline CDR1 reads MNHEY; CDR2 reads SMNVEV (reference sequence). This CDR3 comprises 14 residues. CDR3 region: CASTLAGRTGELFF. The CDR3 bases are TGTGCCAGCACCCTTGCCGGTCGGACCGGGGAGCTGTTTTTT.

This clonotype occurred a few times. The chain recombines TRBV6-1 with TRBJ2-3, with 16 bases lining up with TRBD2. J lost 6 bases, V lost 5 bases, and 5 bases had no gene match. The CDR3 is made up of 16 amino acids. Germline CDR1 is MNHNS and CDR2 is SASEGT. CDR3 nucleotides: TGTGCCAGCAGTTCCGGGACTAGCGGGAGGGACGATACGCAGTATTTT. Its protein product is CASSSGTSGRDDTQYF.

This chain links TRBV29-1 with TRBJ2-7, with D perhaps TRBD2 (6 bases). The CDR3 loop spans 15 amino acids. The germline V and J ends were trimmed by 6 bases and 2 bases, with 20 bases remaining between them. CDR1 and CDR2 from the germline V gene are SQVTM and ANQGSEA. CDR3 residues: CSVGSPGTDAYEQYF. In DNA, the CDR3 is TGCAGCGTGGGAAGTCCAGGGACTGATGCCTACGAGCAGTACTTC.

This clonotype was seen ten or more times. V usage is TRBV19 and J usage is TRBJ1-5; 9 bases line up with TRBD1. CDR3 length: 15 residues. Germline V gene sequence: CDR1 LNHDA, CDR2 SQIVND (reference sequence). The ends lost 7 bases at V and 4 bases at J; junction bases unmatched: 8. CDR3 nucleotide sequence: TGTGCCAGTAATGGGCGAGGACAGGGGAATCAGCCCCAGCATTTT. Amino acids: CASNGRGQGNQPQHF. Based on the CDR3 plus reference TRBV19 and TRBJ1-5, the full variable domain is DGGITQSPKYLFRKEGQNVTLSCEQNLNHDAMYWYRQDPGQGLRLIYYSQIVNDFQKGDIAEGYSVSREKKESFPLTVTSAQKNPTAFYLCASNGRGQGNQPQHFGDGTRLSIL.

The chain links TRBV2 to TRBJ2-7; D gene unclear. This CDR3 spans 14 amino acids. CDR1 and CDR2 (germline): SNHLY, FYNNEI. V lost 3 bases, J lost 2 bases, and 11 bases lay in between. The CDR3 sequence: CASSDPKPTYEQYF. Here the CDR3 DNA reads TGTGCCAGCAGTGACCCGAAACCGACCTACGAGCAGTACTTC.